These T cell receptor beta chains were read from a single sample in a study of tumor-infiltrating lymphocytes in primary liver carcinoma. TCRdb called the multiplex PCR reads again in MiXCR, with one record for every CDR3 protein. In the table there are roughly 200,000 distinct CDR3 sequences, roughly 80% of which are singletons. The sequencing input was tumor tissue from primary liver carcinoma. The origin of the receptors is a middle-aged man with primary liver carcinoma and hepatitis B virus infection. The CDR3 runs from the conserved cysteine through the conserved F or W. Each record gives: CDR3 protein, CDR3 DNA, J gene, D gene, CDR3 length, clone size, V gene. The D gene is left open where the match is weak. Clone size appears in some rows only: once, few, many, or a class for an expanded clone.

cdr3_aa: CAWGNRDNEQFF
cdr3_nt: TGTGCCTGGGGCAACCGGGACAATGAGCAGTTCTTC
j_call: TRBJ2-1
d_call: NA
cdr3_length: 12
clone_size: many
v_call: TRBV30

cdr3_aa: CSATHTESFF
cdr3_nt: TGCAGTGCGACCCACACTGAATCTTTCTTT
j_call: TRBJ1-1
d_call: NA
cdr3_length: 10
clone_size: NA
v_call: TRBV20-1

cdr3_aa: CSVRTGGDTQYF
cdr3_nt: TGCAGCGTCCGGACGGGGGGAGATACGCAGTATTTT
j_call: TRBJ2-3
d_call: TRBD2
cdr3_length: 12
clone_size: once
v_call: TRBV29-1

cdr3_aa: CASSLGLGMAQPQHF
cdr3_nt: TGTGCAAGCAGCTTAGGCCTGGGGATGGCTCAGCCCCAGCATTTT
j_call: TRBJ1-5
d_call: NA
cdr3_length: 15
clone_size: NA
v_call: TRBV11-2

cdr3_aa: CASSLREGRISGLSSYEQYF
cdr3_nt: TGTGCCAGCAGCTTGCGGGAGGGGAGGATTAGCGGGCTCAGCTCCTACGAGCAGTATTTC
j_call: TRBJ2-7
d_call: TRBD2
cdr3_length: 20
clone_size: NA
v_call: TRBV11-2

cdr3_aa: CASSLVVPRLPHNEQFF
cdr3_nt: TGTGCCAGCAGCTTAGTCGTACCGAGACTCCCCCACAATGAGCAGTTTTTC
j_call: TRBJ2-1
d_call: NA
cdr3_length: 17
clone_size: NA
v_call: TRBV11-3

cdr3_aa: CASTPTGVGVELFF
cdr3_nt: TGTGCCAGCACTCCCACAGGGGTGGGCGTGGAGCTGTTTTTT
j_call: TRBJ2-2
d_call: TRBD1
cdr3_length: 14
clone_size: NA
v_call: TRBV6-5

cdr3_aa: CGWSVLGTETIQYF
cdr3_nt: TGTGGCTGGAGTGTACTCGGGACAGAGACCATTCAGTACTTC
j_call: TRBJ2-4
d_call: TRBD1
cdr3_length: 14
clone_size: NA
v_call: TRBV30

cdr3_aa: CASNPNSGETQYF
cdr3_nt: TGTGCCAGCAATCCGAACAGCGGGGAGACCCAATACTTC
j_call: TRBJ2-5
d_call: TRBD2
cdr3_length: 13
clone_size: NA
v_call: TRBV12-3/TRBV12-4

cdr3_aa: CSVVPEQGMGTEAFF
cdr3_nt: TGCAGCGTCGTCCCGGAACAGGGCATGGGCACTGAAGCTTTCTTT
j_call: TRBJ1-1
d_call: NA
cdr3_length: 15
clone_size: NA
v_call: TRBV29-1

cdr3_aa: CAVSTQGLNTEAFF
cdr3_nt: TGTGCCGTCAGTACACAGGGATTGAACACTGAAGCCTTCTTT
j_call: TRBJ1-1
d_call: NA
cdr3_length: 14
clone_size: NA
v_call: TRBV10-3

cdr3_aa: CASNQALTVDNSPLRF
cdr3_nt: TGCGCCAGCAACCAAGCACTAACCGTCGATAATTCACCCCTCCGCTTT
j_call: TRBJ1-6
d_call: NA
cdr3_length: 16
clone_size: NA
v_call: TRBV4-3

cdr3_aa: CDSSRTLLSPLHF
cdr3_nt: TGTGACAGCAGCCGGACACTGCTTTCACCTCTCCACTTT
j_call: TRBJ1-6
d_call: NA
cdr3_length: 13
clone_size: NA
v_call: TRBV11-1

cdr3_aa: CASSSGGSSVGALTDTQYF
cdr3_nt: TGTGCCAGCAGCTCTGGGGGAAGCTCCGTTGGGGCCCTCACAGATACGCAGTATTTT
j_call: TRBJ2-3
d_call: NA
cdr3_length: 19
clone_size: few
v_call: TRBV11-2

cdr3_aa: CAGTQWVAGGPVETDTQYF
cdr3_nt: TGTGCCGGCACCCAATGGGTAGCGGGAGGGCCGGTTGAGACAGATACGCAGTATTTT
j_call: TRBJ2-3
d_call: TRBD2
cdr3_length: 19
clone_size: NA
v_call: TRBV4-2

cdr3_aa: CASSQDRLTGNTIYF
cdr3_nt: TGTGCCAGCAGCCAAGATAGGCTAACTGGAAACACAATATATTTT
j_call: TRBJ1-3
d_call: NA
cdr3_length: 15
clone_size: NA
v_call: TRBV4-2

cdr3_aa: CVSTSGQTNTEAFF
cdr3_nt: TGTGTCAGTACCTCGGGACAGACGAACACTGAAGCTTTCTTT
j_call: TRBJ1-1
d_call: TRBD1
cdr3_length: 14
clone_size: NA
v_call: TRBV28

cdr3_aa: CASRPTEQGTQYF
cdr3_nt: TGTGCCAGCAGGCCCACAGAGCAAGGGACCCAGTACTTC
j_call: TRBJ2-5
d_call: NA
cdr3_length: 13
clone_size: few
v_call: TRBV28

cdr3_aa: CTTSEVPNYDYTF
cdr3_nt: TGTACCACCAGTGAAGTTCCAAACTATGACTACACCTTC
j_call: TRBJ1-2
d_call: NA
cdr3_length: 13
clone_size: NA
v_call: TRBV6-1

cdr3_aa: CANSDSTSGSTDMQYF
cdr3_nt: TGTGCCAACAGTGACTCGACTAGCGGGAGCACAGATATGCAGTATTTT
j_call: TRBJ2-3
d_call: TRBD2
cdr3_length: 16
clone_size: NA
v_call: TRBV6-4

cdr3_aa: CASSLGGNTIYF
cdr3_nt: TGTGCCAGCAGCTTAGGCGGGAACACCATATATTTT
j_call: TRBJ1-3
d_call: NA
cdr3_length: 12
clone_size: many
v_call: TRBV11-2

cdr3_aa: CTSRKGKSSYEQYF
cdr3_nt: TGTACCAGCAGAAAGGGGAAGAGCTCCTACGAGCAATACTTC
j_call: TRBJ2-7
d_call: NA
cdr3_length: 14
clone_size: NA
v_call: TRBV28

cdr3_aa: CASSPSPGLNTRELFF
cdr3_nt: TGTGCCAGCAGCCCCTCCCCGGGGTTGAACACCCGGGAGCTGTTTTTT
j_call: TRBJ2-2
d_call: NA
cdr3_length: 16
clone_size: NA
v_call: TRBV5-5

cdr3_aa: CVSNPGLAGTDTHYF
cdr3_nt: TGTGTCAGCAACCCGGGACTAGCGGGAACAGATACGCATTATTTT
j_call: TRBJ2-3
d_call: TRBD2
cdr3_length: 15
clone_size: once
v_call: TRBV6-5

cdr3_aa: CSVGLHRGDEQFF
cdr3_nt: TGCAGCGTTGGACTACATAGAGGGGATGAGCAGTTCTTC
j_call: TRBJ2-1
d_call: NA
cdr3_length: 13
clone_size: NA
v_call: TRBV29-1

cdr3_aa: CASSQVGTGGSAKGYTF
cdr3_nt: TGTGCCAGCAGTCAAGTAGGGACAGGGGGCTCAGCGAAGGGCTACACCTTC
j_call: TRBJ1-2
d_call: TRBD1
cdr3_length: 17
clone_size: NA
v_call: TRBV4-2

cdr3_aa: CASSQEPGLAGDSEQFF
cdr3_nt: TGTGCCAGCAGCCAAGAGCCCGGGCTAGCGGGAGATAGTGAGCAGTTCTTC
j_call: TRBJ2-1
d_call: TRBD2
cdr3_length: 17
clone_size: NA
v_call: TRBV4-2

cdr3_aa: CSAYRSTEAFF
cdr3_nt: TGCAGCGCCTACAGGAGCACTGAAGCCTTCTTT
j_call: TRBJ1-1
d_call: NA
cdr3_length: 11
clone_size: NA
v_call: TRBV29-1

cdr3_aa: CASSRREGRSYNEQYF
cdr3_nt: TGTGCCAGCAGTCGGAGGGAGGGGCGCTCCTACAATGAACAGTACTTC
j_call: TRBJ2-7
d_call: TRBD2
cdr3_length: 16
clone_size: NA
v_call: TRBV12-3/TRBV12-4

cdr3_aa: CSAQTDLGKLFF
cdr3_nt: TGCAGCGCTCAGACCGATCTCGGAAAACTTTTTTTT
j_call: TRBJ1-4
d_call: NA
cdr3_length: 12
clone_size: NA
v_call: TRBV29-1

cdr3_aa: CSVEVGVRGKGEQFF
cdr3_nt: TGTAGCGTTGAAGTAGGAGTAAGGGGGAAGGGCGAGCAGTTCTTC
j_call: TRBJ2-1
d_call: NA
cdr3_length: 15
clone_size: NA
v_call: TRBV29-1

cdr3_aa: CTSSSASGSRTQYF
cdr3_nt: TGTACCAGCAGCTCAGCTAGTGGGAGTAGGACCCAGTACTTC
j_call: TRBJ2-5
d_call: NA
cdr3_length: 14
clone_size: NA
v_call: TRBV11-2

cdr3_aa: CASSQGRRPNQPQHF
cdr3_nt: TGCGCCAGCAGCCAAGGGCGGAGGCCGAATCAGCCCCAGCATTTT
j_call: TRBJ1-5
d_call: NA
cdr3_length: 15
clone_size: many
v_call: TRBV4-1

cdr3_aa: CSAPYRATNEKLFF
cdr3_nt: TGCAGTGCGCCTTACAGAGCAACTAATGAAAAACTGTTTTTT
j_call: TRBJ1-4
d_call: NA
cdr3_length: 14
clone_size: NA
v_call: TRBV20-1

cdr3_aa: CASSPSAGYEQYF
cdr3_nt: TGTGCCAGCAGTCCTTCTGCAGGGTATGAGCAGTACTTC
j_call: TRBJ2-7
d_call: NA
cdr3_length: 13
clone_size: NA
v_call: TRBV12-3/TRBV12-4

cdr3_aa: CASSLQGTLDQPQHF
cdr3_nt: TGTGCCAGCAGTTTACAGGGCACCCTTGATCAGCCCCAGCATTTT
j_call: TRBJ1-5
d_call: NA
cdr3_length: 15
clone_size: NA
v_call: TRBV2

cdr3_aa: CASSRGQGIIRQYF
cdr3_nt: TGTGCCAGCAGCCGGGGACAGGGAATCATCCGCCAGTACTTC
j_call: TRBJ2-7
d_call: TRBD1
cdr3_length: 14
clone_size: NA
v_call: TRBV14

cdr3_aa: CASSPLGTSLRQRNQQFF
cdr3_nt: TGCGCCAGCAGTCCTTTAGGGACTAGTTTACGGCAGAGGAATCAGCAGTTCTTC
j_call: TRBJ2-1
d_call: TRBD2
cdr3_length: 18
clone_size: NA
v_call: TRBV5-1

cdr3_aa: CTSTKRGNEQYF
cdr3_nt: TGTACCAGCACCAAGCGAGGGAACGAGCAGTACTTC
j_call: TRBJ2-7
d_call: NA
cdr3_length: 12
clone_size: NA
v_call: TRBV6-1

cdr3_aa: CATSQDSYSEYDEQFF
cdr3_nt: TGCGCCACCAGCCAAGATTCCTACTCAGAATACGATGAGCAGTTCTTC
j_call: TRBJ2-1
d_call: NA
cdr3_length: 16
clone_size: NA
v_call: TRBV4-3

cdr3_aa: CATSLIQNTEAFF
cdr3_nt: TGCGCCACCAGCTTGATCCAGAACACTGAAGCTTTCTTT
j_call: TRBJ1-1
d_call: NA
cdr3_length: 13
clone_size: NA
v_call: TRBV5-1

cdr3_aa: CDSIYSTQGNRYEQYF
cdr3_nt: TGTGACAGCATTTACTCTACACAGGGGAATCGCTACGAGCAGTACTTC
j_call: TRBJ2-7
d_call: TRBD1
cdr3_length: 16
clone_size: NA
v_call: TRBV6-2/TRBV6-3

cdr3_aa: CASSFRTSGYYEQYF
cdr3_nt: TGTGCCAGCAGCTTCAGGACTAGCGGGTACTACGAGCAGTACTTC
j_call: TRBJ2-7
d_call: TRBD2
cdr3_length: 15
clone_size: NA
v_call: TRBV12-3/TRBV12-4

cdr3_aa: CTSSLFGCEQFF
cdr3_nt: TGTACCAGCAGCTTATTCGGCTGTGAGCAGTTCTTC
j_call: TRBJ2-1
d_call: NA
cdr3_length: 12
clone_size: NA
v_call: TRBV11-2

cdr3_aa: CVSSFKGFGYGYTF
cdr3_nt: TGTGTCAGCAGCTTCAAGGGATTTGGCTATGGTTATACCTTC
j_call: TRBJ1-2
d_call: NA
cdr3_length: 14
clone_size: NA
v_call: TRBV11-1

cdr3_aa: CASSQAPFSSNSPLYF
cdr3_nt: TGTGCCAGCAGCCAAGCCCCTTTTTCTAGTAATTCACCCCTCTACTTT
j_call: TRBJ1-6
d_call: NA
cdr3_length: 16
clone_size: NA
v_call: TRBV12-3/TRBV12-4

cdr3_aa: CASSPGLGLNGQFF
cdr3_nt: TGTGCCAGCAGTCCGGGACTAGGATTGAACGGGCAGTTCTTC
j_call: TRBJ2-1
d_call: TRBD2
cdr3_length: 14
clone_size: NA
v_call: TRBV6-1

cdr3_aa: CASRTSALGIEAFF
cdr3_nt: TGTGCCAGCAGGACCTCCGCTCTAGGGATTGAAGCTTTCTTT
j_call: TRBJ1-1
d_call: NA
cdr3_length: 14
clone_size: once
v_call: TRBV12-3/TRBV12-4

cdr3_aa: CTSNLTGSGEYEQYF
cdr3_nt: TGTACCAGCAACTTAACTGGATCGGGAGAATACGAGCAGTACTTC
j_call: TRBJ2-7
d_call: NA
cdr3_length: 15
clone_size: NA
v_call: TRBV11-1

cdr3_aa: CAGSRGTIGDTQHF
cdr3_nt: TGTGCCGGCAGTCGGGGGACTATCGGAGATACGCAGCATTTT
j_call: TRBJ1-5
d_call: NA
cdr3_length: 14
clone_size: NA
v_call: TRBV5-4